These T cell receptor beta chains were read from a single sample in a study of tumor and adjacent non-tumor tissue in lung cancer. One entry per CDR3 protein results from TCRdb running MiXCR on the multiplex PCR reads. The sample contains roughly 150,000 distinct CDR3 sequences, around 66% of which appear only once. Sequenced input: lung tumor tissue. These receptors came from a man aged 55-75 years with small cell lung cancer. The CDR3 runs from the conserved cysteine through the conserved F or W. Each record gives: clone size, V gene, D gene, J gene, CDR3 DNA, CDR3 protein. D genes are given only for firm matches. Not all rows give a size; the values are once, few, many and, for expanded clones, a class.

size: -
V: TRBV5-8
D: -
J: TRBJ1-2
DNA: TGTGCCAGCAGCTCGGGAGGTCGCAGGAACTATGGCTACACCTTC
CDR3: CASSSGGRRNYGYTF

size: many
V: TRBV11-2
D: -
J: TRBJ1-1
DNA: TGTGCCAGCAGCTTGGAATACAACACTGAAGCTTTCTTT
CDR3: CASSLEYNTEAFF

size: -
V: TRBV5-6
D: -
J: TRBJ2-6
DNA: TGTGCCAGCAGGAAGTTATCTAGGGCCAACGTCCTGACTTTC
CDR3: CASRKLSRANVLTF

size: -
V: TRBV7-9
D: -
J: TRBJ1-1
DNA: TGTGCCAGCAGCTTCATAAATGGGGACGCTTTCTTT
CDR3: CASSFINGDAFF

size: -
V: TRBV29-1
D: -
J: TRBJ2-3
DNA: TGCAGCGTGGGTTTCGGGACATCGGGAGCAGATACGCAGTATTTT
CDR3: CSVGFGTSGADTQYF

size: -
V: TRBV20-1
D: -
J: TRBJ2-3
DNA: TGCAGTGCTACGGCGATATGGGGCACAGATTCGCAGTATTTT
CDR3: CSATAIWGTDSQYF

size: -
V: TRBV4-1
D: -
J: TRBJ2-2
DNA: TGCGCCAGCAGCCTACCCCCCCAGGCATCGGCGGGAGCGTCAGGGGAGCTTTTTTTT
CDR3: CASSLPPQASAGASGELFF

size: -
V: TRBV28
D: -
J: TRBJ1-2
DNA: TGTGCCAGCAGCCTGGCGCTTTATGGCCACACCTTC
CDR3: CASSLALYGHTF

size: many
V: TRBV20-1
D: -
J: TRBJ1-2
DNA: TGCAGTGCTAGTCGGGGTCTCGGTGGCTACACCTTC
CDR3: CSASRGLGGYTF

size: many
V: TRBV20-1
D: TRBD2
J: TRBJ2-1
DNA: TGCAGTGCTAGAGGGGGGCAGCGGGAGTCTGGGAGCAATGAGCAGTTCTTC
CDR3: CSARGGQRESGSNEQFF

size: -
V: TRBV11-1
D: TRBD1
J: TRBJ2-7
DNA: TGTGCCAGCAGCGAACAGGGGCCCGAGCAGTATTTC
CDR3: CASSEQGPEQYF

size: -
V: TRBV5-1
D: TRBD2
J: TRBJ2-1
DNA: TGCGCCAGCAGCTTTAGGGCTAGCGGCCGTTTTACCTACAATGAGCAGTTCTTC
CDR3: CASSFRASGRFTYNEQFF

size: -
V: TRBV6-6
D: -
J: TRBJ1-1
DNA: TGTGTCAGCACTAAGGGCCCTGAAGTTTTCTTT
CDR3: CVSTKGPEVFF

size: many
V: TRBV12-3/TRBV12-4
D: -
J: TRBJ1-5
DNA: TGTGCCAGCAGTTTTCGGGGTCAGCCCCAGCATTTT
CDR3: CASSFRGQPQHF

size: few
V: TRBV6-5
D: -
J: TRBJ1-1
DNA: TGTGCCAGCAGTTACTCGTCCAGGGTCGACACTGAAGCTTTCTTT
CDR3: CASSYSSRVDTEAFF

size: -
V: TRBV6-1
D: -
J: TRBJ2-3
DNA: TGTGTCAGGAGCGAGGGGGTGTATAGCACAGATACGCAGTATTTT
CDR3: CVRSEGVYSTDTQYF

size: -
V: TRBV6-1
D: -
J: TRBJ2-6
DNA: TGTGCCAGCAGTCTGGACGGCGGAGGGGCCAACATCCTGACTTTC
CDR3: CASSLDGGGANILTF

size: -
V: TRBV20-1
D: TRBD1
J: TRBJ1-5
DNA: TGCAATGCTAGAAGACAGGGCAATCAGCCCCTGCATTTT
CDR3: CNARRQGNQPLHF